The 26 T cell receptor beta chains presented below share a single source sample, sequenced in a study of blood T cell repertoires in COVID-19. Produced via immunoSEQ multiplex PCR; TCRdb's table is partial and in-frame only. The sample has 400,000 or so clones; roughly 90% are singletons. Sequencing was done on a sample of peripheral blood. Receptor source: a man aged 18 to 30 with COVID-19, enrolled during active disease.

The V call is TRBV24-1, the J call TRBJ2-1, with TRBD2 identical over 12 bases. This CDR3 contains 16 residues. The V gene end was trimmed by 4 bases and the J gene end by 7 bases; junction bases not matched to a gene: 7. CDR1 is KGHDR and CDR2 is SFDVKD in the germline V gene. The CDR3 reads CATSDPSGRAMNEQFF. The CDR3 DNA sequence: TGTGCCACCAGTGACCCTAGCGGGAGGGCCATGAATGAGCAGTTCTTC.

This chain connects TRBV11-2 to TRBJ2-2; no clear D. Germline V lookup: CDR1 SGHAT, CDR2 FQNNGV. This CDR3 has 16 residues. V was clipped by 3 bases and J by 0 bases, with 11 bases between them. The CDR3 region has the DNA TGTGCCAGCAGCTTTCGAGCCCGCTCGAACACCGGGGAGCTGTTTTTT. Protein: CASSFRARSNTGELFF.

This chain joins TRBV18 and TRBJ1-2; D perhaps matches TRBD1 (6 bases). V was clipped by 1 base and J by 5 bases, with 14 bases between them. Germline V CDR1 and CDR2: KGHSH, LQKENI. There are 15 residues in the CDR3. This CDR3 is CASSPLGQSLYGYTF. The DNA for the CDR3 is TGTGCCAGCTCACCACTCGGACAGAGCCTTTATGGCTACACCTTC.

The chain employs TRBV2 and TRBJ1-6, with TRBD1 matching 8 bases. Looked up from germline, CDR1 is SNHLY and CDR2 is FYNNEI. This CDR3 contains 14 residues. The V segment lost 6 bases and the J segment 7 bases; nucleotides outside the gene matches: 5. CDR3 DNA: TGTGCCAGCAGGGGGACAGGCCTGAATTCACCCCTCCACTTT. It codes for CASRGTGLNSPLHF.

The rearrangement links TRBV6-5 to TRBJ2-1; 11 bases are shared with TRBD2. Germline V gene data show CDR1 as MNHEY and CDR2 as SVGAGI. The CDR3 spans 16 residues. The J segment lost 6 bases and the V segment lost 0 bases, leaving 4 bases of the junction unmatched. The CDR3 is CASSYSKGLAVNEQFF. The DNA of the CDR3 is TGTGCCAGCAGTTACTCGAAGGGACTAGCGGTCAATGAGCAGTTCTTC.

This sequence joins TRBV7-8 and TRBJ2-7, with D maybe TRBD2 (7 bases). V was pared by 2 bases and J by 4 bases, with 12 bases between. Germline lookup yields CDR1 SGHVS and CDR2 FQNEAQ. CDR3 length: 14 residues. The CDR3 DNA follows: TGTGCCAGCAGCTTACGGGGGGCGAGTTACGAGCAGTACTTC. The encoded protein is CASSLRGASYEQYF.

The rearrangement uses TRBV5-6 and TRBJ2-7, with D possibly matching TRBD1 (6 bases). The germline V and J ends were trimmed by 4 bases and 1 base, with 12 bases remaining between them. The CDR3 runs to 14 residues. Germline V CDR1 and CDR2: SGHDT, YYEEEE. The CDR3 reads CASSLWGPSYEQYF. In DNA, the CDR3 is TGTGCCAGCAGCCTGTGGGGGCCTTCCTACGAGCAGTACTTC.

The sample holds one count of this clone. This chain uses TRBV24-1 with TRBJ2-5, with TRBD1 matching 11 bases. Germline-derived CDR1 and CDR2 are KGHDR and SFDVKD. CDR3 length: 15 amino acids. V lost 3 bases and J lost 6; bases outside the gene matches: 5. DNA for the CDR3: TGTGCCACCAGTGATGGACAGGGGGCTAGGCAGACCCAGTACTTC. It specifies CATSDGQGARQTQYF.

The chain uses TRBV5-6 and TRBJ1-5; no clear D. V lost 3 bases and J lost 7, with 20 bases in between. The germline V gene encodes CDR1 SGHDT and CDR2 YYEEEE. CDR3 length equals 16 residues. In nucleotides, the CDR3 is TGTGCCAGCAGCTCGGCAGGAGGGTCTTTTGGGCAGCCCCAGCATTTT. It encodes CASSSAGGSFGQPQHF.

This clone appeared a few times. This chain's CDR3 is CASSRELNTEAFF. The CDR3 DNA is TGTGCCAGCAGCCGAGAATTGAACACTGAAGCTTTCTTT. The genes are TRBV11-2 and TRBJ1-1; D not certain. The CDR3 length is 13 residues. Germline values: CDR1 SGHAT, CDR2 FQNNGV. V lost 5 bases, J lost 0 bases, and 7 bases lay in between.

This clone was detected once. The chain links TRBV4-1 to TRBJ2-1; 9 bases align to TRBD2. Germline CDR1 reads MGHRA; CDR2 reads YSYEKL. Unmatched junction bases numbered 9, after V lost 1 base and J lost 5 bases. This CDR3 spans 17 amino acids. CDR3 sequence: CASSQAQTSGWDNEQFF. The CDR3 nucleotides read TGCGCCAGCAGCCAAGCCCAGACTAGCGGTTGGGACAATGAGCAGTTCTTC.

This sequence joins TRBV7-9 and TRBJ1-2; D is undetermined. V lost 5 bases and J 7 bases, leaving 14 bases between the germline ends. This CDR3 has 13 amino acids. The germline V gene encodes CDR1 SEHNR and CDR2 FQNEAQ (reference sequence). This chain's CDR3 is CASSKDVGGGYTF. The CDR3 DNA follows: TGTGCCAGCAGCAAAGACGTAGGAGGTGGCTACACCTTC.

Points on this clone: Other DNA sequences in this specimen translate into the identical CDR3. The chain couples TRBV4-1 to TRBJ1-5; 7 nucleotides agree with TRBD1. Germline-derived CDR1 and CDR2 are MGHRA and YSYEKL. Losses at the gene ends were 1 base for V and 6 bases for J; bases not matched to a gene: 3. The CDR3 has 14 residues. CDR3 in amino acids: CASSQGQGIQPQHF. DNA of the CDR3: TGCGCCAGCAGCCAAGGACAGGGTATTCAGCCCCAGCATTTT.

As DNA, the CDR3 is TGTGCCAGCAGGAAACCGGGACAGGGGTCCTACGAGCAGTACTTC. Translated: CASRKPGQGSYEQYF. The V gene is TRBV27, the J gene TRBJ2-7, with 10 bases lining up with TRBD1. Trimming took 6 bases from V and 1 from J; bases not matched to a gene: 6. Germline lookup yields CDR1 MNHEY and CDR2 SMNVEV (reference sequence). This CDR3 has 15 residues.

The J gene is TRBJ2-1, the V gene TRBV24-1; D is uncertain. This CDR3 comprises 16 residues. V was shortened by 0 bases and J by 2 bases, with 10 bases between the two germline ends. The germline V gene has CDR1 KGHDR and CDR2 SFDVKD. CDR3 nucleotides: TGTGCCACCAGTGATTTGAGTCCGGGTACCTACAATGAGCAGTTCTTC. Translating it yields CATSDLSPGTYNEQFF.

The rearrangement joins TRBV7-2 to TRBJ2-2, with a weak D call TRBD2 (5 bases). CDR3 length: 14 amino acids. Trimming took 5 bases from V and 5 from J, leaving 12 bases between them. Germline V gene data show CDR1 as SGHTA and CDR2 as FQGNSA. The CDR3 bases are TGTGCCAGCAGCCTCGGACTCTGGACCGGGGAGCTGTTTTTT. Residues: CASSLGLWTGELFF.

The V call is TRBV7-9, the J call TRBJ2-7; TRBD1 might be the D (6 bases). Germline V gene lookup returns CDR1 SEHNR and CDR2 FQNEAQ (reference sequence). This CDR3 contains 15 residues. The V gene lost 1 base and the J gene lost 5 bases, with 15 bases spanning the gap. The CDR3 nucleotides are TGTGCCAGCAGCTTAGTCTCTGGGGGCGCCGACGAGCAGTACTTC. Translation gives CASSLVSGGADEQYF. The complete variable domain, with remaining parts taken from reference TRBV7-9 and TRBJ2-7, reads DTGVSQNPRHKITKRGQNVTFRCDPISEHNRLYWYRQTLGQGPEFLTYFQNEAQLEKSRLLSDRFSAERPKGSFSTLEIQRTEQGDSAMYLCASSLVSGGADEQYFGPGTRLTVT.

J is TRBJ2-7 and V is TRBV11-3; TRBD1 aligns across 7 bases. Germline V gene lookup returns CDR1 SGHNT and CDR2 YENEEA. The CDR3 is 14 residues long. Losses at the gene ends were 5 bases for V and 0 bases for J; bases not matched to a gene: 4. The CDR3 loop is CASSHTGDSYEQYF. CDR3 bases: TGTGCCAGCAGCCATACAGGGGACTCCTACGAGCAGTACTTC.

The chain joins TRBV2 to TRBJ2-7, with 10 nucleotides matching TRBD1. The CDR3 runs to 12 residues. Germline trimming cut 6 bases from V and 5 bases from J; bases unmatched to any gene: 1. Germline CDR1 SNHLY, CDR2 FYNNEI. CDR3 sequence reads: CASRGTGDEQYF. The CDR3 nucleotides are TGTGCCAGCAGGGGGACAGGGGACGAGCAGTACTTC.

The rearrangement uses TRBV5-4 and TRBJ1-1; D is undetermined. The CDR3 is made up of 13 amino acids. The V gene lost 0 bases and the J gene lost 7 bases, with 10 bases spanning the gap. Germline CDR1 SGHNT, CDR2 YYREEE (reference sequence). The CDR3 sequence is CASSLAGTNEAFF. The CDR3 nucleotides are TGTGCCAGCAGCTTGGCAGGTACGAATGAAGCTTTCTTT.

The chain links TRBV28 to TRBJ1-5; D not certain. Germline V gene lookup returns CDR1 MDHEN and CDR2 SYDVKM. V shed 10 bases and J shed 11 bases, with 18 bases lying between them. CDR3 length: 12 amino acids. The CDR3 DNA sequence: TGTGCCACCCTCACGCCGCCGGTGTCCCAGCATTTT. Protein product: CATLTPPVSQHF.

As regards this clone: Other nucleotide sequences from this sample produce the same CDR3. The chain employs TRBV9 and TRBJ2-2, with D tentatively TRBD1 (6 bases). Germline CDR1 and CDR2: SGDLS and YYNGEE. Trimming left V 4 bases short and J 5 bases short, with 9 bases between. The CDR3 extends over 13 amino acids. CDR3 bases: TGTGCCAGCAGCCCAACAGGGACCGGGGAGCTGTTTTTT. Translated: CASSPTGTGELFF. The full variable domain, in which reference TRBV9 and TRBJ2-2 provide the parts outside the CDR3, is DSGVTQTPKHLITATGQRVTLRCSPRSGDLSVYWYQQSLDQGLQFLIQYYNGEERAKGNILERFSAQQFPDLHSELNLSSLELGDSALYFCASSPTGTGELFFGEGSRLTVL.

The J gene is TRBJ2-1, the V gene TRBV5-4; 11 nucleotides agree with TRBD2. Germline-derived CDR1 and CDR2 are SGHNT and YYREEE (reference sequence). This CDR3 is 16 amino acids long. V lost 1 base and J lost 3; bases outside the gene matches: 3. CDR3 loop: CASSLSGTSGYNEQFF. The CDR3 bases are TGTGCCAGCAGCTTGTCCGGGACTAGCGGCTACAATGAGCAGTTCTTC. Full variable domain (outside the CDR3, taken from reference TRBV5-4 and TRBJ2-1): ETGVTQSPTHLIKTRGQQVTLRCSSQSGHNTVSWYQQALGQGPQFIFQYYREEENGRGNFPPRFSGLQFPNYSSELNVNALELDDSALYLCASSLSGTSGYNEQFFGPGTRLTVL.

In this sample, this clone turned up once. The chain combines TRBV9 with TRBJ2-7; D might be TRBD1 (6 bases). Germline assignment: CDR1 SGDLS and CDR2 YYNGEE. The CDR3 has 14 amino acids. Trimming left V 4 bases short and J 3 bases short, with 14 bases between. CDR3 DNA sequence: TGTGCCAGCAGCATCGACAGGAGCGACTACGAGCAGTACTTC. Its translation is CASSIDRSDYEQYF.

In DNA, the CDR3 is TGTGCCAGCAGCCAAGGGCCTGGAGGGACTGAAGCTTTCTTT. Amino acids: CASSQGPGGTEAFF. V and J are TRBV3-1 (or the pseudogene TRBV3-2) and TRBJ1-1; no reliable D call. The CDR3 runs 14 residues. Trimming shortened V by 1 base and J by 5 bases, and 11 bases separated the two germline ends. Germline CDR1 is LGHDT and CDR2 is YNNKEL (reference sequence).

The rearrangement joins TRBV2 to TRBJ1-5, with 8 nucleotides matching TRBD1. Germline-derived CDR1 and CDR2 are SNHLY and FYNNEI. The CDR3 covers 15 residues. The V and J ends lost 6 bases and 4 bases, in that order; junction bases with no gene match: 8. CDR3 loop: CASSRGQGRNQPQHF. For the CDR3, the DNA is TGTGCCAGCAGCCGAGGACAGGGACGTAATCAGCCCCAGCATTTT.